Each of the 25 T cell receptor beta chains below was sequenced from the same sample in a study of molecular identifiers for immune sequencing clone quantification. From the PCR reads, TCRdb called clonotypes with MiXCR, one entry per CDR3 protein. The sample carries 40,000 to 50,000 distinct CDR3 sequences, 15% to 20% recorded once. Input material: naive CD8+ T cells from blood, with Jurkat cell RNA spiked in. Subset reported: FACS-sorted CD8+CD4-CCR7+CD45RA+ naive T cells. These receptors all stem from a human donor in good health. Some libraries in this study had Jurkat cell RNA spiked in.

This clonotype was observed at least ten times. The chain is built from TRBV9 and TRBJ1-1; D unresolved. Trimming removed 3 bases from V and 5 bases from J, with 17 bases in between. The CDR3 loop spans 15 amino acids. The germline V gene encodes CDR1 SGDLS and CDR2 YYNGEE. In nucleotides, the CDR3 is TGTGCCAGCAGCGCTGGCGGACTCCTGAGGACTGAAGCTTTCTTT. Translating it yields CASSAGGLLRTEAFF.

This clonotype was counted at least ten times. The V and J genes are TRBV30 and TRBJ1-1; D is unclear. V was pared by 1 base and J by 4 bases, with 7 bases between. CDR3 length: 12 residues. Germline values: CDR1 GTSNPN, CDR2 SVGIG (reference sequence). The CDR3 region is CAWSGEGTEAFF. DNA of the CDR3: TGTGCCTGGAGTGGGGAGGGCACTGAAGCTTTCTTT.

This clonotype showed up many times. The chain is built from TRBV5-8 and TRBJ1-1; tentative D call: TRBD1 (5 bases). The CDR3 is 15 amino acids. V lost 3 bases and J lost 1, with 13 bases in between. The germline CDR1 and CDR2 sequences are SGHTS and YDEGEE. DNA for the CDR3: TGTGCCAGCAGCTGGGGCCCCACAGAGAACACTGAAGCTTTCTTT. Translation: CASSWGPTENTEAFF.

By share, this clonotype counts as medium-sized. J is TRBJ1-5 and V is TRBV4-3; D is unclear. V was pared by 1 base and J by 0 bases, with 7 bases between. The CDR3 totals 15 residues. Germline assignment: CDR1 LGHNA and CDR2 YSLEER. CDR3 residues: CASSQGAYSNQPQHF. The CDR3 DNA sequence: TGCGCCAGCAGCCAAGGGGCGTATAGCAATCAGCCCCAGCATTTT.

In this sample, this clonotype turned up many times. The chain has TRBV2 and TRBJ2-3, with 11 bases aligning to TRBD2. Trimming at V came to 5 bases and at J to 1 base, leaving 11 bases not matched to a gene. This CDR3 region has 18 residues. CDR1 is SNHLY and CDR2 is FYNNEI in the germline V gene. The CDR3 loop is CASSTTLAGASGTDTQYF. The CDR3 DNA sequence: TGTGCCAGCAGTACGACACTAGCGGGGGCCTCCGGCACAGATACGCAGTATTTT.

This clonotype was detected ten times or more. The chain uses TRBV20-1 and TRBJ2-7; a possible D gene is TRBD1 (5 bases). V shed 6 bases and J shed 2 bases, with 17 bases lying between them. The CDR3 has 14 amino acids. The germline V gene has CDR1 DFQATT and CDR2 SNEGSKA (reference sequence). This CDR3 is CSARRRRGTYEQYF. As DNA, the CDR3 is TGCAGTGCGAGGAGAAGAAGGGGAACCTACGAGCAGTACTTC.

This clonotype has a count of ten or more. The chain combines TRBV1 with TRBJ2-5. TRBV1 is described as a pseudogene. This CDR3 comprises 14 residues. The CDR3 sequence is CTSSPWGDQETQYF. In DNA, the CDR3 is TGCACCAGCAGCCCGTGGGGGGACCAAGAGACCCAGTACTTC.

Comment on this clonotype: This may be a read error, as it is one base from a much larger clone. Given the absence of the conserved phenylalanine or tryptophan at the CDR3 end, a read error is likely. The chain recombines TRBV9 with TRBJ1-2; D is ambiguous. Germline values: CDR1 SGDLS, CDR2 YYNGEE. Trimming shortened V by 4 bases and J by 3 bases, and 7 bases separated the two germline ends. This CDR3 comprises 12 residues. CDR3 protein: CASSREYYGYTL. The CDR3 nucleotides read TGTGCCAGCAGCAGGGAGTACTATGGCTACACCCTC.

This clonotype came up many times. The V call is TRBV5-5, the J call TRBJ2-7; no clear D gene. Germline V gives CDR1 SGHKS, CDR2 YYEKEE (reference sequence). V lost 0 bases to trimming and J lost 0 bases, with 13 bases between them. This CDR3 has 16 amino acids. Here the CDR3 reads CASSLEAAGSSYEQYF. CDR3 in DNA: TGTGCCAGCAGCTTGGAGGCCGCAGGCAGCTCCTACGAGCAGTACTTC. Supplemented by reference TRBV5-5 and TRBJ2-7, the full variable domain reads DAGVTQSPTHLIKTRGQQVTLRCSPISGHKSVSWYQQVLGQGPQFIFQYYEKEERGRGNFPDRFSARQFPNYSSELNVNALLLGDSALYLCASSLEAAGSSYEQYFGPGTRLTVT.

This clonotype was found once. Compared with germline, one end of the junction differs, possibly owing to a read error. This chain links TRBV28 with TRBJ2-3, with 8 bases lining up with TRBD2. The germline V gene has CDR1 MDHEN and CDR2 SYDVKM. The CDR3 contains 15 residues. Written as DNA, the CDR3 is TGTGCCAGCAGAAGTACTGGCGGGAGGACAGACACGCAGTATTTT. Protein: CASRSTGGRTDTQYF.

The chain employs TRBV14 and TRBJ2-5; the D gene could be TRBD1 or TRBD2 (5 bases each). The V end was cut by 5 bases, the J end by 2 bases, with 12 bases between. Germline V CDR1 and CDR2: SGHDN, FVKESK. The CDR3 loop spans 14 amino acids. Here the CDR3 reads CASSDRDGQETQYF. In DNA form, the CDR3 reads TGTGCCAGCAGCGACCGGGACGGACAAGAGACCCAGTACTTC.

This clonotype was observed a few times. This rearrangement joins TRBV7-6 to TRBJ2-2; D uncertain. Germline assignment: CDR1 SGHVS and CDR2 FNYEAQ. Trimming cost V 6 bases and J 3 bases, with 11 bases left between them. This CDR3 has 14 residues. CDR3 nucleotide sequence: TGTGCCAGCAGAGATTCGAGTCACACCGGGGAGCTGTTTTTT. Translating gives CASRDSSHTGELFF.

This clonotype was counted many times. The chain is built from TRBV19 and TRBJ2-2; D unclear. V was cut by 5 bases and J by 6 bases, with 4 bases left in between. Germline V lookup: CDR1 LNHDA, CDR2 SQIVND (reference sequence). The CDR3 length is 11 residues. The CDR3 sequence is CASSSSGELFF. DNA for the CDR3: TGTGCCAGTAGTTCCTCCGGGGAGCTGTTTTTT.

This clonotype was seen more than once but under ten times. This may arise from a read error, as a much more abundant clone is one base away. The chain has TRBV30 and TRBJ1-1; TRBD1 agrees at 8 bases. V was clipped by 6 bases and J by 3 bases; unmatched bases: 9. The CDR3 is 14 residues long. Germline CDR1 is GTSNPN and CDR2 is SVGIG (reference sequence). The CDR3 loop reads CACPLGTGYTEAFF. CDR3 coding DNA: TGTGCCTGCCCCCTGGGGACAGGTTACACTGAAGCTTTCTTT.

The chain is built from TRBV19 and TRBJ2-1; D call uncertain. The CDR3 is 15 residues long. CDR1 LNHDA and CDR2 SQIVND come from the germline V gene (reference sequence). The ends were cut back, 1 base at V and 3 bases at J, with 10 bases in the middle. The CDR3 loop is CASSIGGGVYNEQFF. CDR3 coding DNA: TGTGCCAGTAGTATAGGTGGCGGAGTCTACAATGAGCAGTTCTTC.

The genes are TRBV28 and TRBJ2-7; TRBD1 matches 9 bases. Germline V CDR1 and CDR2: MDHEN, SYDVKM. The V and J ends lost 3 bases and 5 bases, in that order; junction bases with no gene match: 11. The CDR3 has 16 amino acids. The CDR3 protein is CASSFLGTGILHEQYF. As DNA, the CDR3 is TGTGCCAGCAGTTTTCTCGGGACAGGGATCCTCCACGAGCAGTACTTC.

The table lists this clonotype with many counts. The V and J genes are TRBV7-3 and TRBJ2-3; 7 nucleotides match TRBD2. Trimming at V came to 1 base and at J to 4 bases, leaving 5 bases not matched to a gene. The CDR3 runs 15 residues. Germline values: CDR1 SGHTA, CDR2 FQGTGA. The CDR3, as DNA: TGTGCCAGCAGCTTAAGTGGGGGGGGATCAGATACGCAGTATTTT. This sequence encodes CASSLSGGGSDTQYF. The full variable domain, rest sourced from reference TRBV7-3 and TRBJ2-3, is GAGVSQTPSNKVTEKGKYVELRCDPISGHTALYWYRQSLGQGPEFLIYFQGTGAADDSGLPNDRFFAVRPEGSVSTLKIQRTERGDSAVYLCASSLSGGGSDTQYFGPGTRLTVL.

This clonotype was counted many times. The chain couples TRBV6-2 or TRBV6-3 to TRBJ1-5; D remains unclear. With 6 bases removed from V and 1 base from J, the gap between germline ends came to 13 bases. The germline gives CDR1 MNHEY, CDR2 SVGEGT. This CDR3 has 15 residues. CDR3 region: CASRAGDGSNQPQHF. The CDR3 region has the DNA TGTGCCAGCAGAGCTGGGGATGGGAGCAATCAGCCCCAGCATTTT.

This clonotype was counted ten times or more. V is TRBV3-1 and J is TRBJ1-1; unclear D gene. The germline V and J ends were trimmed by 4 bases and 7 bases, with 10 bases remaining between them. Germline V gene sequence: CDR1 LGHDT, CDR2 YNNKEL (reference sequence). The CDR3 is 12 residues long. This CDR3 is CASSLVSDEAFF. In DNA, the CDR3 is TGTGCCAGCAGCCTAGTTTCAGATGAAGCTTTCTTT.

The CDR3 region has the DNA TGCGCCAGCAGCCAAGATCGAACAGCCTCTGGAAACACCATATATTTT. Amino acid sequence: CASSQDRTASGNTIYF. V is TRBV4-3 and J is TRBJ1-3; D unresolved. Trimming pared 0 bases from V and 0 bases from J, leaving 9 bases between. The germline V gene has CDR1 LGHNA and CDR2 YSLEER. The CDR3 loop spans 16 amino acids.

The sample holds many counts of this clonotype. The chain couples TRBV7-2 to TRBJ2-3; D is unclear. The CDR3 has 13 residues. Germline lookup yields CDR1 SGHTA and CDR2 FQGNSA. Trimming stripped 6 bases from V and 4 bases from J, with 11 bases between. CDR3 residues: CASSSQRSDTQYF. CDR3 DNA sequence: TGTGCCAGCAGTTCCCAACGGTCAGATACGCAGTATTTT.

The sample holds many counts of this clonotype. V gene TRBV25-1 combines with J gene TRBJ1-6; a possible D gene is TRBD1 (5 bases). CDR1 MGHDK and CDR2 SYGVNS come from the germline V gene. Trimming cost V 4 bases and J 10 bases, with 26 bases left between them. The CDR3 runs to 18 residues. In nucleotides, the CDR3 is TGTGCCAGCAGTGGCAGAAAGGGGAGTGGGCCCCCCGGCTCACCCCTCCACTTT. Translated, it gives CASSGRKGSGPPGSPLHF.

This clonotype was observed many times. In nucleotides, the CDR3 is TGTGCCAGCAGCTTGTTAACCGGTCGAGAGACCCAGTACTTC. Translated, it gives CASSLLTGRETQYF. The chain recombines TRBV5-6 with TRBJ2-5, with unresolved D. This CDR3 is 14 amino acids long. Germline CDR1 reads SGHDT; CDR2 reads YYEEEE. V shed 1 base and J shed 4 bases, with 11 bases lying between them.

A note on this clonotype: A single base separates this from a much larger clone, so it may be a read error. The CDR3 ends on some other residue instead of the conserved phenylalanine or tryptophan, so this is likely a read error. This chain connects TRBV12-3 or TRBV12-4 to TRBJ2-4; the D gene is possibly TRBD2 (6 bases). CDR3 size: 11 residues. The germline V and J ends were trimmed by 6 bases and 11 bases, with 11 bases remaining between them. CDR3: CASRRSGVQYS. CDR3 DNA sequence: TGTGCCAGCAGGCGGTCGGGGGTTCAGTACTCC.

This clonotype occurred many times. The chain links TRBV9 to TRBJ1-1; perhaps TRBD1 as D (5 bases). The germline V and J ends were trimmed by 0 bases and 6 bases, with 9 bases remaining between them. This CDR3 comprises 13 residues. Germline V gives CDR1 SGDLS, CDR2 YYNGEE. Here the CDR3 DNA reads TGTGCCAGCAGCGTAGCAGGGACCCCTGAAGCTTTCTTT. Its translation: CASSVAGTPEAFF.